This section outlines one T cell receptor (beta chain) sequence together with its context. Its antigen is currently unknown. Using its own MiXCR run on the RT-PCR reads, TCRdb lists one record per CDR3 protein. The sample carries 530,000 or so distinct CDR3 sequences, approximately 12% recorded once. These data come from a study of response to subunit inactivated influenza vaccine. Study-level results: The study's authors posited that every seasonal influenza vaccination enlists few new T cells.

V lost 6 bases to trimming and J lost 7 bases, with 9 bases between them. This CDR3 has 11 amino acids. The rearrangement uses TRBV12-3 or TRBV12-4 and TRBJ1-1; D is uncertain. The clonotype originates from a man aged 50-59 years who received an inactivated influenza vaccine. This specimen consisted of PBMCs from blood, obtained on the day of vaccination. The CDR3 sequence is CASRKGFEAFF. The CDR3, as DNA: TGTGCCAGCAGGAAGGGCTTTGAAGCTTTCTTT.